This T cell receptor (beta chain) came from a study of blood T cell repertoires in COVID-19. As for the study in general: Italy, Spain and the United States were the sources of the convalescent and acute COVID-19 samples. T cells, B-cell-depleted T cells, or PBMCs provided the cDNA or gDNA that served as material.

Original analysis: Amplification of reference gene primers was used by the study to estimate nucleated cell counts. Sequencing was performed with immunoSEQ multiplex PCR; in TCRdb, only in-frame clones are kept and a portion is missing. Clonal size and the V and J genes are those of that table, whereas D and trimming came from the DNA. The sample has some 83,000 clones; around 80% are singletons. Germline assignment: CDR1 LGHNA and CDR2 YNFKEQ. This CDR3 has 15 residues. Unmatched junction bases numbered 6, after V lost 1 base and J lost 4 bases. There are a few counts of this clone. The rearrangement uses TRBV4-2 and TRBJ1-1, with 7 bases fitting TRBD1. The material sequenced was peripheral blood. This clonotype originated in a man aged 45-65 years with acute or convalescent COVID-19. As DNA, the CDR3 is TGTGCCAGCAGCCAAGGAACAGGGGAGGTCACTGAAGCTTTCTTT. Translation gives CASSQGTGEVTEAFF.